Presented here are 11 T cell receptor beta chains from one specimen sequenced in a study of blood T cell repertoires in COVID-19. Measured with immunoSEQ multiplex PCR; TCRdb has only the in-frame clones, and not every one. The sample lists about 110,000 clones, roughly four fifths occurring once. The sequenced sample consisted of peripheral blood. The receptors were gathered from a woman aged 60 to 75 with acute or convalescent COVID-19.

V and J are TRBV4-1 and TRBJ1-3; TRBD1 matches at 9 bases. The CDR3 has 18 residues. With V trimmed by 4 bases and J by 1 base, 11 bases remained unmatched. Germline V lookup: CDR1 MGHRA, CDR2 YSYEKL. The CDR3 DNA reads TGCGCCAGCAGCCCTACAGGGGGCTGGGGAAAATCTGGAAACACCATATATTTT. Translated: CASSPTGGWGKSGNTIYF.

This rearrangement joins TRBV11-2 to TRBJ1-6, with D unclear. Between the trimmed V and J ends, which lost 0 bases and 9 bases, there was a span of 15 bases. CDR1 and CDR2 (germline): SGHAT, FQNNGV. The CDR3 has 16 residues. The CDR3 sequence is CASSLDTTPSGSPLHF. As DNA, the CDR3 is TGTGCCAGCAGCTTAGATACTACTCCGTCGGGTTCACCCCTCCACTTT.

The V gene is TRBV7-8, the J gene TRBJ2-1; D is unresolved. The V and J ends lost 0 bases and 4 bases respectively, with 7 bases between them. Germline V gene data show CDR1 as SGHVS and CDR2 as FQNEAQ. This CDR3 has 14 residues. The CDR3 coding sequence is TGTGCCAGCAGCTTAGCTAACTTGTACAATGAGCAGTTCTTC. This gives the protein CASSLANLYNEQFF. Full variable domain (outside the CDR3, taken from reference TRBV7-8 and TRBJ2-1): GAGVSQSPRYKVAKRGQDVALRCDPISGHVSLFWYQQALGQGPEFLTYFQNEAQLDKSGLPSDRFFAERPEGSVSTLKIQRTQQEDSAVYLCASSLANLYNEQFFGPGTRLTVL.

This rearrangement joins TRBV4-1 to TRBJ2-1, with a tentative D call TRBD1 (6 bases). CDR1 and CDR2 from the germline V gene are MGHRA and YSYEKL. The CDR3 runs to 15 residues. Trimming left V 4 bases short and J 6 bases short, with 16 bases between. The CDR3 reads CASSLSNVGGNEQFF. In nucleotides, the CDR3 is TGCGCCAGCAGCCTGTCAAACGTAGGGGGCAATGAGCAGTTCTTC.

CDR3 nucleotide sequence: TGTGCCAGCAGTGAACTTCCGGTGACAGGGATGAACACTGAAGCTTTCTTT. This sequence encodes CASSELPVTGMNTEAFF. The V gene is TRBV2, the J gene TRBJ1-1, with 7 bases aligning to TRBD1. J lost 0 bases, V lost 2 bases, and 9 bases had no gene match. The CDR3 extends over 17 amino acids. CDR1 and CDR2 from the germline V gene are SNHLY and FYNNEI.

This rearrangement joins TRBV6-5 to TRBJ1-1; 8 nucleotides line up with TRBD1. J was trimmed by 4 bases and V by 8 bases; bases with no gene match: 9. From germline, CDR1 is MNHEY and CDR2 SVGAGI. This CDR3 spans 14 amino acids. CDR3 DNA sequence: TGTGCCAGCTCAATTGACAGGGGTCGCACTGAAGCTTTCTTT. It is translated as CASSIDRGRTEAFF.

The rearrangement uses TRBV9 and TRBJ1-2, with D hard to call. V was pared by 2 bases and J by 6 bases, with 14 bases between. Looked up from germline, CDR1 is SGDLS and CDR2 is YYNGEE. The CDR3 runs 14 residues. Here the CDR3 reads CASSVLGVSDGYTF. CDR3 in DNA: TGTGCCAGCAGCGTCCTGGGCGTTAGCGATGGCTACACCTTC.

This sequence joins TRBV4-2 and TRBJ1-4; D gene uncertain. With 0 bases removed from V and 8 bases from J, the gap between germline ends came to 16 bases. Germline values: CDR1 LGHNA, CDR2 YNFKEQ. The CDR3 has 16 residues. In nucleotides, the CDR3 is TGTGCCAGCAGCCAAGATCCCCGGCCCGGGGAAGAAAAACTGTTTTTT. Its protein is CASSQDPRPGEEKLFF.

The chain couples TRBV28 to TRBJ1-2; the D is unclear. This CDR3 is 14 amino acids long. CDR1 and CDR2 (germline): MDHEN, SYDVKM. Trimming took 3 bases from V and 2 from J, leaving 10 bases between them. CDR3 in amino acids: CASSLPGRNYGYTF. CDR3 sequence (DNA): TGTGCCAGCAGTTTGCCCGGGAGAAACTATGGCTACACCTTC.

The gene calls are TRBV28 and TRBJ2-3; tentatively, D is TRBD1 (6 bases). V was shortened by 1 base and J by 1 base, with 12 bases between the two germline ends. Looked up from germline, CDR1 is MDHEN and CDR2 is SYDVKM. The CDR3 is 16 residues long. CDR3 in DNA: TGTGCCAGCAGTTTATTGGGGGCAGCCGGCACAGATACGCAGTATTTT. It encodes CASSLLGAAGTDTQYF.

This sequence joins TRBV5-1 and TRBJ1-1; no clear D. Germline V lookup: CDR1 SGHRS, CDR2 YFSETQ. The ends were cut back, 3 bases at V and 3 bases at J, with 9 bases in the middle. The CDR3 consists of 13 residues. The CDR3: CASSSWRYTEAFF. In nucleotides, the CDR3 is TGCGCCAGCAGCTCTTGGAGGTACACTGAAGCTTTCTTT.